This T cell receptor beta chain derives from a study of blood T cells in healthy people across ages. The study's findings and limits: Naive T cell percentage strongly correlated with TCR beta diversity.

Primed by a sample-barcoded 5' primer and a J-beta primer mix, a second PCR proceeded for 7 to 11 cycles. TCRdb re-called the 5' RACE reads with MiXCR, one entry per CDR3 protein. This table has 850,000 or so distinct CDR3 sequences, under 30% appearing once. This clonotype has just a few counts. Its antigen remains unidentified. Trimming took 4 bases from V and 3 from J, leaving 13 bases between them. The CDR3 totals 15 residues. Germline CDR1 reads SGDLS; CDR2 reads YYNGEE. The sequence was obtained from a woman of 80 years or more in good health. The chain couples TRBV9 to TRBJ1-4, with a possible D match to TRBD1 (6 bases). Sequencing input: blood. CDR3 sequence reads: CASSPRTAPNEKLFF. Written as DNA, the CDR3 is TGTGCCAGCAGCCCTCGGACAGCCCCTAATGAAAAACTGTTTTTT.